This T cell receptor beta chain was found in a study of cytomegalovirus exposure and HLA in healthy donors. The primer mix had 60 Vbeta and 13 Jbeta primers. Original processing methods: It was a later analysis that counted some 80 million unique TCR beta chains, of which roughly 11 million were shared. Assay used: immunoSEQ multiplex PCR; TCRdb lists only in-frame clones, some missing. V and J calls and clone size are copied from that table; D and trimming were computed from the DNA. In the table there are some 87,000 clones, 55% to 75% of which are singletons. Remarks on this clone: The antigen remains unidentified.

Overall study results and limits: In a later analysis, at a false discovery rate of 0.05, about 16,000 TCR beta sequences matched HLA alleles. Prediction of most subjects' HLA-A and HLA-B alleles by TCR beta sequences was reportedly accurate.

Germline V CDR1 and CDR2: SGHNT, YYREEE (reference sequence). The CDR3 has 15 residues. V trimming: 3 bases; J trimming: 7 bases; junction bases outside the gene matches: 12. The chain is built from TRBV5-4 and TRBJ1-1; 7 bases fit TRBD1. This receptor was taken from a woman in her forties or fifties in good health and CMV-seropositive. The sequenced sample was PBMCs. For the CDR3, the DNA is TGTGCCAGCAGCTCGAAACCCGCAGGGGGTCTTGAAGCTTTCTTT. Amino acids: CASSSKPAGGLEAFF. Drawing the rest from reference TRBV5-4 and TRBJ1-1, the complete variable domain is ETGVTQSPTHLIKTRGQQVTLRCSSQSGHNTVSWYQQALGQGPQFIFQYYREEENGRGNFPPRFSGLQFPNYSSELNVNALELDDSALYLCASSSKPAGGLEAFFGQGTRLTVV.